This TCR beta chain was sequenced during a study of blood T cell repertoires in COVID-19. A few counts support this clone. Looked up from germline, CDR1 is LNHDA and CDR2 is SQIVND (reference sequence). The ends were cut back, 8 bases at V and 0 bases at J, with 16 bases in the middle. The CDR3 consists of 15 residues. Here immunoSEQ multiplex PCR was the method, and the copy in TCRdb shows in-frame clones only, minus some. This table has 60,000 to 85,000 clones, 65% to 85% appearing once. The chain is built from TRBV19 and TRBJ1-1; D is possibly TRBD1 (6 bases). Sequenced input: peripheral blood. This clonotype was sampled from an older woman with acute or convalescent COVID-19. CDR3 nucleotides: TGTGCCAGTCAAAAACAGGGCCCCATGAACACTGAAGCTTTCTTT. Amino acids: CASQKQGPMNTEAFF.